This TCR beta chain was identified during a study of pediatric ulcerative colitis. The protocol was immunoSEQ multiplex PCR, while the TCRdb copy is restricted to in-frame clones and leaves out a portion. The sample holds 65,000 or so clones, approximately 87% seen once. Concerning this clone: Its antigen is still unknown.

Study-wide results and limits: Two patients had blood samples with substantially reduced template counts.

Per the germline V gene, CDR1 is SQVTM and CDR2 is ANQGSEA. This CDR3 region has 11 residues. V lost 4 bases, J lost 12 bases, and 15 bases lay in between. Colonoscopy and blood draw happened at the same time. This clonotype was sampled from a boy aged 5-17 years with severe ulcerative colitis. The sequenced sample was blood. The chain joins TRBV29-1 to TRBJ2-5, with D possibly being TRBD2 (7 bases). CDR3 in amino acids: CSVAKSGGKYF. The CDR3 nucleotides read TGCAGCGTTGCCAAATCGGGGGGCAAGTACTTC. The whole variable domain, remainder taken from reference TRBV29-1 and TRBJ2-5, is SAVISQKPSRDICQRGTSLTIQCQVDSQVTMMFWYRQQPGQSLTLIATANQGSEATYESGFVIDKFPISRPNLTFSTLTVSNMSPEDSSIYLCSVAKSGGKYFGPGTRLLVL.